A single sample is the source of the 11 T cell receptor beta chains below, sequenced in a study of monozygotic twins with inflammatory bowel disease (dated by TCRdb to the late 2010s). The protocol used for the library was 5' RACE. TCRdb records Illumina HiSeq 2500 as the sequencer. TCRdb reprocessed the sequencing reads and holds a single record per CDR3 protein sequence, with no DNA. The data table for this sample lists just over 300,000 distinct CDR3 sequences. The ten biggest clones cover 5.5% to 6.5% of the sample. The sequenced material came from blood. The receptors derive from a human donor with ulcerative colitis or Crohn's disease, or a healthy co-twin of an affected twin (not recorded which).

The V call is TRBV6-6, the J call TRBJ1-5. Germline CDR1 reads MNHNY; CDR2 reads SVGAGI (reference sequence). The CDR3 has 14 residues. The CDR3 here is CASSREGLIQPQHF.

This chain uses TRBV19 with TRBJ2-2; without DNA, the TCRdb call of TRBD1 cannot be checked. This CDR3 has 16 residues. Germline V lookup: CDR1 LNHDA, CDR2 SQIVND (reference sequence). CDR3 region: CASIRRTGENTGELFF.

The gene calls are TRBV27 and TRBJ2-1; the TCRdb call, TRBD2, lacks DNA for checking. The CDR3 extends over 16 amino acids. Germline CDR1 MNHEY, CDR2 SMNVEV (reference sequence). CDR3 loop: CASSFILLAGVDEQFF.

CDR3 residues: CAMPGWEYNEQFF. The rearrangement uses TRBV2 and TRBJ2-1; TCRdb picks TRBD1, but there is no DNA to check that call. The germline gives CDR1 SNHLY, CDR2 FYNNEI. The CDR3 has 13 residues.

This sequence joins TRBV20-1 and TRBJ2-3; TCRdb returns TRBD2, unconfirmable since there is no DNA. Germline CDR1 DFQATT, CDR2 SNEGSKA (reference sequence). The CDR3 runs to 15 residues. CDR3 region: CSASSFLAGLDTQYF.

The genes are TRBV5-1 and TRBJ1-4. This CDR3 is 18 amino acids long. Germline-derived CDR1 and CDR2 are SGHRS and YFSETQ. CDR3 region: CASSLRAGATPTNEKLFF.

V usage is TRBV11-3 and J usage is TRBJ2-2; the TCRdb D gene call, TRBD1, has no DNA to confirm it. This CDR3 has 13 amino acids. CDR1 is SGHNT and CDR2 is YENEEA in the germline V gene. The CDR3 loop reads CASSLDRGGELFF.

The chain recombines TRBV12-5 with TRBJ2-1; no DNA is available, so the TRBD2 call from TCRdb remains unchecked. The CDR3 loop spans 12 amino acids. Looked up from germline, CDR1 is LGHNT and CDR2 is FRNRAP. The CDR3 reads CASGWDSRATFF.

The rearrangement uses TRBV7-2 and TRBJ2-7. The germline V gene has CDR1 SGHTA and CDR2 FQGNSA. The CDR3 totals 12 residues. The CDR3 sequence: CASSFGDYEQYF. The full variable domain, rest sourced from reference TRBV7-2 and TRBJ2-7, is GAGVSQSPSNKVTEKGKDVELRCDPISGHTALYWYRQSLGQGLEFLIYFQGNSAPDKSGLPSDRFSAERTGGSVSTLTIQRTQQEDSAVYLCASSFGDYEQYFGPGTRLTVT.

The chain uses TRBV20-1 and TRBJ2-3; TCRdb designates TRBD2, a call that cannot be tested without DNA. Germline-derived CDR1 and CDR2 are DFQATT and SNEGSKA (reference sequence). The CDR3 contains 13 residues. This CDR3 reads CSARSGRRDTQYF.

The rearrangement joins TRBV7-9 to TRBJ1-2. There are 13 residues in the CDR3. Germline CDR1 is SEHNR and CDR2 is FQNEAQ (reference sequence). CDR3 loop: CATLLALGYGYTF.